The clone carrying this T cell receptor beta chain has more than one count but fewer than ten. Its specificity is not known. Other DNA variants within this sample encode the same CDR3. Reverse transcription of all isolated RNA meant that expressed TCRB transcripts were sequenced. Clones were read by immunoSEQ multiplex PCR, and TCRdb kept only the in-frame ones, dropping some. The table records approximately 730,000 clones, 13% of them present only once. This sample is part of a study of beta chain features in type 1 diabetes. With V trimmed by 1 base and J by 2 bases, 4 bases remained unmatched. Per germline, CDR1 SEHNR and CDR2 FQNEAQ (reference sequence). The CDR3 extends over 16 amino acids. Study observations and caveats: When Type 1 diabetes patients were examined, their TCRB CDR3s proved moderately but significantly shorter in all four CD4+ subsets. Patients with type 1 diabetes showed fewer VDJ junction insertions and more deletions. Naive, central memory and regulatory TCRB repertoires appeared more similar among patients than healthy donors. In cDNA sequencing, cells with high TCR expression could be over-represented.

This receptor was identified in a man younger than 35 with type 1 diabetes. This sequence joins TRBV7-9 and TRBJ2-7, with 11 bases fitting TRBD1. The sequenced sample was naive CD4+ T cells from blood. The CDR3 here is CASSLDPGQGAYEQYF. The CDR3 DNA reads as TGTGCCAGCAGCTTAGACCCGGGACAGGGGGCCTACGAGCAGTACTTC.